A single sample gave rise to the 13 T cell receptor beta chains below, sequenced in a study of control samples from healthy donors and cancer patients. Assay: immunoSEQ multiplex PCR; the TCRdb copy retains only in-frame clones and omits some. The repertoire holds about 73,000 clones, around nine tenths seen once, with around 19% in the top ten. Sequencing was done on a sample of PBMCs. These receptors all come from a man in his sixties with lung cancer.

This chain links TRBV7-9 with TRBJ1-2, with 9 bases fitting TRBD1. The V gene's germline CDR1 is SEHNR and CDR2 FQNEAQ (reference sequence). The CDR3 has 15 amino acids. V dropped 1 base and J dropped 4; count of bases not matched to a gene: 4. CDR3 bases: TGTGCCAGCAGCTTAGGAGACAGGGGGTTCTATGGCTACACCTTC. Translated: CASSLGDRGFYGYTF.

This rearrangement joins TRBV27 to TRBJ1-6, with TRBD1 matching 8 bases. Germline-derived CDR1 and CDR2 are MNHEY and SMNVEV (reference sequence). This CDR3 has 16 amino acids. V dropped 4 bases and J dropped 5; count of bases not matched to a gene: 7. CDR3 sequence (DNA): TGTGCCAGCAGTTCGATGTCGACAGGGGATAATTCACCCCTCCACTTT. This sequence encodes CASSSMSTGDNSPLHF.

This clone was seen repeatedly, ten times or more. The chain is built from TRBV6-5 and TRBJ2-7; the D gene could be TRBD1 or TRBD2 (6 bases each). Germline V gene sequence: CDR1 MNHEY, CDR2 SVGAGI. The CDR3 has 14 amino acids. The ends were cut back, 7 bases at V and 5 bases at J, with 18 bases in the middle. CDR3 DNA sequence: TGTGCCAGCAAGGGGGGTCTGGGTACTGACGAGCAGTACGTC. It translates to CASKGGLGTDEQYV.

The CDR3 sequence: CATSDLRPGFTDTQYF. DNA of the CDR3: TGTGCCACCAGTGATTTGCGACCGGGATTCACAGATACGCAGTATTTT. The chain combines TRBV24-1 with TRBJ2-3; tentatively, D is TRBD2 (5 bases). Germline CDR1 is KGHDR and CDR2 is SFDVKD. The V end lost 0 bases, the J end lost 2 bases, and 11 bases lay between the germline ends. This CDR3 is built from 16 residues.

The chain carries TRBV10-2 and TRBJ1-5; D is unclear. Per the germline V gene, CDR1 is WSHSY and CDR2 is SAAADI. The CDR3 has 12 amino acids. Trimming took 2 bases from V and 9 from J, leaving 8 bases between them. The chain's CDR3 is CASSERDLPQHF. The CDR3 DNA is TGCGCCAGCAGTGAGAGGGATCTGCCCCAGCATTTT.

The rearrangement links TRBV3-1 (or the pseudogene TRBV3-2) to TRBJ2-3; perhaps TRBD2 as D (6 bases). The V gene lost 0 bases and the J gene lost 5 bases, with 12 bases spanning the gap. The CDR3 is 15 residues long. The germline V gene has CDR1 LGHDT and CDR2 YNNKEL (reference sequence). CDR3 sequence reads: CASSQEGRRLDTQYF. The CDR3 coding sequence is TGTGCCAGCAGCCAAGAGGGGAGGAGGCTAGATACGCAGTATTTT.

The rearrangement joins TRBV9 to TRBJ2-2; no clear D. The CDR3 is 14 amino acids. The germline CDR1 and CDR2 sequences are SGDLS and YYNGEE. Trimming pared 6 bases from V and 4 bases from J, leaving 13 bases between. CDR3 sequence reads: CASTRWETTGELFF. The CDR3 DNA follows: TGTGCCAGCACGAGGTGGGAAACCACCGGGGAGCTGTTTTTT.

The CDR3 bases are TGTGCCAGCAGCCCAGGGGGGATGAGAGGACAGCCCCAGCATTTT. As protein: CASSPGGMRGQPQHF. The V call is TRBV9, the J call TRBJ1-5; 7 bases are a match to TRBD1. V lost 4 bases, J lost 7 bases, and 11 bases stayed unmatched. Germline lookup yields CDR1 SGDLS and CDR2 YYNGEE. This CDR3 spans 15 amino acids.

The chain is built from TRBV24-1 and TRBJ2-2; D ambiguous. The CDR3 loop spans 15 amino acids. Deletions cut 3 bases from V and 5 bases from J, with 12 bases between. Germline V lookup: CDR1 KGHDR, CDR2 SFDVKD. DNA for the CDR3: TGTGCCACCAGTGATCCTGATCAATTAACCGGGGAGCTGTTTTTT. Its translation: CATSDPDQLTGELFF.

The chain employs TRBV15 and TRBJ2-1; D gene uncertain. Trimming pared 0 bases from V and 8 bases from J, leaving 8 bases between. The CDR3 runs to 13 residues. Germline CDR1 and CDR2: LNHNV and YYDKDF (reference sequence). The CDR3 DNA sequence: TGTGCCACCAGCAGAGATCGTTTTTATGAGCAGTTCTTC. Translation gives CATSRDRFYEQFF.

This chain uses TRBV5-5 with TRBJ2-7, with D possibly TRBD2 on 6 matching bases. The CDR3 contains 14 residues. Trimming took 0 bases from V and 2 from J, leaving 9 bases between them. CDR1 SGHKS and CDR2 YYEKEE come from the germline V gene (reference sequence). CDR3 DNA: TGTGCCAGCAGCTTGGCCACGGGGGCCTACGAGCAGTACGTC. Protein: CASSLATGAYEQYV.

The chain links TRBV19 to TRBJ2-5; 7 bases agree with TRBD2. CDR3 length equals 12 residues. The ends lost 4 bases at V and 7 bases at J; junction bases unmatched: 3. Germline values: CDR1 LNHDA, CDR2 SQIVND (reference sequence). CDR3 bases: TGTGCCAGTAGTAGTGGGAGGGGGACCCAGTACTTC. Encoded protein: CASSSGRGTQYF.

The rearrangement links TRBV3-1 (or the pseudogene TRBV3-2) to TRBJ1-4; D is uncertain. Per the germline V gene, CDR1 is LGHDT and CDR2 is YNNKEL (reference sequence). CDR3 length: 15 amino acids. Trimming took off 1 base at V and 7 bases at J, with 13 bases between the two ends. CDR3 amino acids: CASSQVQMGGEKLFF. The CDR3 DNA reads TGTGCCAGCAGCCAAGTTCAAATGGGTGGTGAAAAACTGTTTTTT.